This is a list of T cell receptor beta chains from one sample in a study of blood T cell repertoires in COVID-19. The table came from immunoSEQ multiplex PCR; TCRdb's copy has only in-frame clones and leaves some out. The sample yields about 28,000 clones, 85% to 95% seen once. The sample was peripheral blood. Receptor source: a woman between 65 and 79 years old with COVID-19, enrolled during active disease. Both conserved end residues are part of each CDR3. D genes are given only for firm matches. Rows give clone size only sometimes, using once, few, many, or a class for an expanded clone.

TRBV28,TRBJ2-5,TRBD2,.,TGTGCCAGCAGTAGGACTAGATTAGAGACCCAGTACTTC,CASSRTRLETQYF
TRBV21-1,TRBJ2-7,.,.,TGTGCCAGCAGCTCCCCAGCCGGGCGGACTAGCGGGAGGCCCTCGGTCCACGAGCAGTACTTC,CASSSPAGRTSGRPSVHEQYF
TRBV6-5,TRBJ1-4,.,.,TGTGCCAGCAGTTACACAGCAACTAATGAAAAACTGTTTTTT,CASSYTATNEKLFF
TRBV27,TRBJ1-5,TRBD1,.,TGTGCCAGCAGTTTAGAAGGGACAGGGCTTGTTCAGCCCCAGCATTTT,CASSLEGTGLVQPQHF
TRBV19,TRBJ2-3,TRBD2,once,TGTGCCAGTAGTATTAGGACTAGCGGGAGGAGGATTGGCACAGATACGCAGTATTTT,CASSIRTSGRRIGTDTQYF
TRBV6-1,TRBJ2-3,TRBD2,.,TGTGCCAGCAGTGATAGCGGGAGAAGAGATACGCAGTATTTT,CASSDSGRRDTQYF
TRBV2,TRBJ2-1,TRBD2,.,TGTGCCAGCAGTGTTACTAGCGGGAGGGATGAGCAGTTCTTC,CASSVTSGRDEQFF
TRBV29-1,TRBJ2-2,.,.,TGCAGCGCTGCTAGCGCTAAGAACACCGGGGAGCTGTTTTTT,CSAASAKNTGELFF
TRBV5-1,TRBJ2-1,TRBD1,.,TGCGCCAGCAGCTTGGGGACAGGAAATGAGCAGTTCTTC,CASSLGTGNEQFF
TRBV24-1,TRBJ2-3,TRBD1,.,TGTGCCACCAGTGATGGTCCAGGGGGCGTAGCAGATACGCAGTATTTT,CATSDGPGGVADTQYF
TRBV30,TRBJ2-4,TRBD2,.,TGTGCCTTATCGGGAGGAGATCTAGCCAAAAACATTCAGTACTTC,CALSGGDLAKNIQYF
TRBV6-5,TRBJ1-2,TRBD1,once,TGTGCCAGCAGTTACTTTGACAGGGACTATGGCTACACCTTC,CASSYFDRDYGYTF
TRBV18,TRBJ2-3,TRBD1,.,TGTGCCAGCTCACCGCTACAGGGGGCGCAGGGAGGTACGCAGTATTTT,CASSPLQGAQGGTQYF
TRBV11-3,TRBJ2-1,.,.,TGTGCCAGCTCACCTGAGGGTTCCGTTTACAATGAGCAGTTCTTC,CASSPEGSVYNEQFF
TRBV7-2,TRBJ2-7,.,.,TGTGCCAGCAGCTTAGATCGCGAAAGCGGTCGGTACGAGCAGTACTTC,CASSLDRESGRYEQYF
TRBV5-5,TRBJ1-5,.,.,TGTGCCAGCAGCTTAATTAGGGGCAAGCCCCAGCATTTT,CASSLIRGKPQHF
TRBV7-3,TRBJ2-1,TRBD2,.,TGTGCCAGCAGCCCCGCGGCCAGCGGGAGGGCCATGTTCCATGAGCAGTTCTTC,CASSPAASGRAMFHEQFF
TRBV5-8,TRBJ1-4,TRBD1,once,TGTGCCAGCAGCTTGGGACAGGGGGCATCAACTAATGAAAAACTGTTTTTT,CASSLGQGASTNEKLFF
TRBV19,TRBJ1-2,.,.,TGTGCCAGTAGCCCACAGGGATTTGGCTACACCTTC,CASSPQGFGYTF
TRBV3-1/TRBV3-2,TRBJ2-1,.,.,TGTGCCAGCAGCCAAGATCTTGCGGGGAGCGCGGACAATGAGCAGTTCTTC,CASSQDLAGSADNEQFF
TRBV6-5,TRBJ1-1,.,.,TGTGCCAGCAGGGGACGTGGGGGCAACACTGAAGCTTTCTTT,CASRGRGGNTEAFF
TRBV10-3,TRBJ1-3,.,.,TGTGCCATCAGTCCTGACATCAGCTCTGGAAACACCATATATTTT,CAISPDISSGNTIYF
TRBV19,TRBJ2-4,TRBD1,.,TGTGCCAGTAGTTTAAGACAGGGGAACATTCAGTACTTC,CASSLRQGNIQYF
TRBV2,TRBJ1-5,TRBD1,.,TGTGCCAGCTGGGGGACAGGGGGCCCCCTTGAAAACAATCAGCCCCAGCATTTT,CASWGTGGPLENNQPQHF
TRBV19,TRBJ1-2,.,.,TGTGCCAGTAGTGCCCGGGGGTACTATGGCTACACCTTC,CASSARGYYGYTF
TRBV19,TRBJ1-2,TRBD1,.,TGTGCCAGTAACGGTGTAGGACAGGCGCCCTATGGCTACACCTTC,CASNGVGQAPYGYTF
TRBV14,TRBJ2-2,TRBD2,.,TGTGCCAGCAGCCAAGATTACGGGTGGGGACTAGCCTACACCGGGGAGCTGTTTTTT,CASSQDYGWGLAYTGELFF
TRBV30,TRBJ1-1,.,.,TGTGCCTGGAGTCGGGGTCGGGGTACTGAAGCTTTCTTT,CAWSRGRGTEAFF
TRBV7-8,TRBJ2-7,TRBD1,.,TGTGCCAGCAGCTTTGGGACAGGGGGCGAGCAGTACTTC,CASSFGTGGEQYF
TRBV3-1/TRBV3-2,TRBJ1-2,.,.,TGTGCCAGCAGCGGGGGGGAGTTCCTCTATGGCTACACCTTC,CASSGGEFLYGYTF
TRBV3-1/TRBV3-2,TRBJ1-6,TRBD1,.,TGTGCCAGCAGCCAAGCAGGGACAGGGAGTTCACCCCTCCACTTT,CASSQAGTGSSPLHF
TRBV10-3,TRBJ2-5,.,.,TGTGCCATCAGCCGGGGTCAGCAAGAGACCCAGTACTTC,CAISRGQQETQYF
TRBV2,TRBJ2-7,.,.,TGTGCCAGCAGTGAAGGAACACCAGCCTACGAGCAGTACTTC,CASSEGTPAYEQYF
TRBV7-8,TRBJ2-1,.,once,TGTGCCAGCAGCTTAGGAAGACAGGGGAGGGTTTGGGATGAGCAGTTCTTC,CASSLGRQGRVWDEQFF
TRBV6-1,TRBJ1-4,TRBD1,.,TGTGCCAGCAGTGAGCAGGGGGGTAATGAAAAACTGTTTTTT,CASSEQGGNEKLFF
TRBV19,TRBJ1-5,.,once,TGTGCCAGTAGTTCATACAGCATCAATCAGCCCCAGCATTTT,CASSSYSINQPQHF
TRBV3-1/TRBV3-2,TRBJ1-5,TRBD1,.,TGTGCCAGCAGCCAAGGACAGGGAGGTCAGCCCCAGCATTTT,CASSQGQGGQPQHF
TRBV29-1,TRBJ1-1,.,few,TGCAGCGTTGAAGATGTCGGCACTGAAGCTTTCTTT,CSVEDVGTEAFF
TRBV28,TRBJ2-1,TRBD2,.,TGTGCCAGCAGTTCAATAGCGGGAGTGGAGCAGTTCTTC,CASSSIAGVEQFF
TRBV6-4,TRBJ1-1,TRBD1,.,TGTGCCAGCAGTGTAGGACAGGGGTCCACTGAAGCTTTCTTT,CASSVGQGSTEAFF
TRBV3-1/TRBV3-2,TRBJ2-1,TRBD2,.,TGTGCCAGCAGCCAAGAAACAGCGGGGGCCTACAATGAGCAGTTCTTC,CASSQETAGAYNEQFF
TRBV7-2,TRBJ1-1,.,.,TGTGCCAGCAGCCCTAGGCCCACTAACACTGAAGCTTTCTTT,CASSPRPTNTEAFF
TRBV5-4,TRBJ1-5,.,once,TGTGCCAGCAGCTTGGACATCAATCAGCCCCAGCATTTT,CASSLDINQPQHF
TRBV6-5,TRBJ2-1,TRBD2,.,TGTGCCAGCAGTTACTGGCTAGCGGATGACAATGAGCAGTTCTTC,CASSYWLADDNEQFF
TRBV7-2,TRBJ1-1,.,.,TGTGCCAGCAGCTTAGCCTTCGAAGCTTTCTTT,CASSLAFEAFF
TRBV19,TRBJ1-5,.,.,TGTGCCAGTAGTATCCTGAGCGGGCCCCAGCATTTT,CASSILSGPQHF
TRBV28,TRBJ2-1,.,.,TGTGCCAGCAGTTTACTAAGTTTTGGGTCGGGCTCCTACAATGAGCAGTTCTTC,CASSLLSFGSGSYNEQFF
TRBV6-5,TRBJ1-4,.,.,TGTGCCAGCAGTTACTCGACACAGGATGAAAAACTGTTTTTT,CASSYSTQDEKLFF
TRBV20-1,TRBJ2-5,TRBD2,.,TGCAGTGCTAGTAGGGTAGCGGGAGGGTACCAAGAGACCCAGTACTTC,CSASRVAGGYQETQYF
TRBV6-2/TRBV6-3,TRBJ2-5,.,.,TGTGCCAGCAGTTCCCTCGGGGGAGAGTACCAAGAGACCCAGTACTTC,CASSSLGGEYQETQYF
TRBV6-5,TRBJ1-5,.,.,TGTGCCAGCAGTTACGGGCGCAATCAGCCCCAGCATTTT,CASSYGRNQPQHF
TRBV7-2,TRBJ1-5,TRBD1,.,TGTGCCAGCAGCTTAGACGTGTTAGGGACAGGGGGCAGTCAGCCCCAGCATTTT,CASSLDVLGTGGSQPQHF
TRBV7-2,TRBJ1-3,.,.,TGTGCCAGCAGCTCGGACAGCATAAGGGGAAACACCATATATTTT,CASSSDSIRGNTIYF
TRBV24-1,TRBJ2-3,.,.,TGTGCCACCAGTGACCCCAAGGGTGGACAGAGCACAGATACGCAGTATTTT,CATSDPKGGQSTDTQYF
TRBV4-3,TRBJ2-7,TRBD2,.,TGCGCCAGCAGCCAAGAACGGGTAGCGGGGGACTACGAGCAGTACTTC,CASSQERVAGDYEQYF
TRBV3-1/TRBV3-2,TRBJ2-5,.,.,TGTGCCAGCAGCCAAATTGGAGAGGTCTTACAAGAGACCCAGTACTTC,CASSQIGEVLQETQYF
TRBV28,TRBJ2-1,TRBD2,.,TGTGCCAGTCTCAAGCGGGAGGGCCCCTACAATGAGCAGTTCTTC,CASLKREGPYNEQFF